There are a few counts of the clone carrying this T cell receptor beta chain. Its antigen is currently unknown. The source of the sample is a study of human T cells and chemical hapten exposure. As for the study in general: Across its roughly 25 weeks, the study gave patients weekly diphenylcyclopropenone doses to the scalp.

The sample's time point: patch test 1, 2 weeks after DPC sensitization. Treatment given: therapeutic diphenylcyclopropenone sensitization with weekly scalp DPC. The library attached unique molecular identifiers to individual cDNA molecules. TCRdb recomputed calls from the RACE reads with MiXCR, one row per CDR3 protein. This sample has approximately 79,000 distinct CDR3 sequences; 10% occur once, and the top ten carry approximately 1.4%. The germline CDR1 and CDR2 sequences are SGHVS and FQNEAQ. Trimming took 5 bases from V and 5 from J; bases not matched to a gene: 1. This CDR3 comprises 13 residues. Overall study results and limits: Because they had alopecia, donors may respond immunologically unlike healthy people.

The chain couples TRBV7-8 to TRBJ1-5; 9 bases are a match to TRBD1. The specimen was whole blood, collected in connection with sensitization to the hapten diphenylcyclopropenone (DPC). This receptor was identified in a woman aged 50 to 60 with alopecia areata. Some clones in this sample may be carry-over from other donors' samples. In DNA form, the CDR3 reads TGTGCCAGCAGCCGACAGGGGGATCAGCCCCAGCATTTT. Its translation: CASSRQGDQPQHF.